Listed below are T cell receptor beta chains from one sample, sequenced in a study of blood T cells in healthy people across ages. TCRdb itself ran the 5' RACE reads through MiXCR, one entry per CDR3 protein. This sample carries 730,000 or so distinct CDR3 sequences, 35% to 50% of them seen once, and the ten largest clones take around 30%. The specimen sequenced was blood. All receptors come from a man at least 80 years old in good health. Each CDR3 is given with its conserved first and last residue. D genes are given only for firm matches. Size is stated for part of the rows, as once, few or many counts, or as a class when the clone is expanded.

D gene	clone size	J gene	V gene	CDR3 DNA	CDR3 protein
TRBD2	NA	TRBJ2-1	TRBV20-1	TGCAGTGCTAGGGGGGCGAGCGGGAGAGCATCCAATGAGCAGTTCTTC	CSARGASGRASNEQFF
TRBD1	few	TRBJ2-5	TRBV24-1	TGTGCCACCAGTACCCCCGGGACAGGGTTCCAAGAGACCCAGTACTTC	CATSTPGTGFQETQYF
NA	NA	TRBJ1-1	TRBV29-1	TGCAGCGCCATACGGACAGCGGTTGAAGCTTTCTTT	CSAIRTAVEAFF
NA	NA	TRBJ2-1	TRBV7-3	TGTGCCAGCAGCTTATACGGGAGCTCCTACAATGAGCAGTTCTTC	CASSLYGSSYNEQFF
TRBD2	few	TRBJ2-1	TRBV5-1	TGCGCCAGCAGCGGCGACTCGGGACTAGCGGGAGTGAACTCCTACAATGAGCAGTTCTTC	CASSGDSGLAGVNSYNEQFF
TRBD2	few	TRBJ2-3	TRBV20-1	TGCAGTGCTCCCCGACTAGCGGGGGGGCTGGATACGCAGTATTTT	CSAPRLAGGLDTQYF
TRBD2	few	TRBJ2-3	TRBV20-1	TGCAGTGCATTCGTAGCGGGATACCTCACAGATACGCAGTATTTT	CSAFVAGYLTDTQYF
NA	NA	TRBJ2-3	TRBV9	TGTGCCAGCAGCGTTCCGAAATCCGCCGGGACAGATACGCAGTATTTT	CASSVPKSAGTDTQYF
TRBD2	NA	TRBJ2-3	TRBV20-1	TGCAGTGCTTGGACTAGCGGGAGCGGTACAGATACGCAGTATTTT	CSAWTSGSGTDTQYF
TRBD2	few	TRBJ2-1	TRBV7-2	TGTGCCAGCAGCTTTAGGGCGGGAGGAGCCAATGAGCAGTTCTTC	CASSFRAGGANEQFF
TRBD1	once	TRBJ2-2	TRBV27	TGTGCCACCTTACGCACCGGGACAGGGGGACCGAACACCGGGGAGCTGTTTTTT	CATLRTGTGGPNTGELFF
TRBD2	NA	TRBJ2-1	TRBV6-2/TRBV6-3	TGTGCCAGCAGTTCGCCTTGGGGAGTCCTAGCGGGAGTGTCCTACAATGAGCAGTTCTTC	CASSSPWGVLAGVSYNEQFF
NA	NA	TRBJ2-3	TRBV20-1	TGCAGTGCTTCGCCTAGCGAAAGCACAGATACGCAGTATTTT	CSASPSESTDTQYF
TRBD2	NA	TRBJ2-1	TRBV24-1	TGTGCCACCAGTGGAAGCGGGAGTGCCTACAATGAGCAGTTCTTC	CATSGSGSAYNEQFF
TRBD1	NA	TRBJ2-2	TRBV6-2/TRBV6-3	TGTGCCAGCTACAGGGGAAACACCGGGGAGCTGTTTTTT	CASYRGNTGELFF
NA	NA	TRBJ2-4	TRBV3-1	TGTGCCAGCAGCCCACCTCTCATCTCGCTAGCCAAAAACATTCAGTACTTC	CASSPPLISLAKNIQYF
NA	NA	TRBJ2-7	TRBV5-1	TGCGCCAGCAGCTTGGGACAGCCGCCTCACGAGCAGTACTTC	CASSLGQPPHEQYF
NA	many	TRBJ2-2	TRBV12-3/TRBV12-4	TGTGCCAGCAGGGGACCCGACAGTGCGAACACCGGGGAGCTGTTTTTT	CASRGPDSANTGELFF
NA	NA	TRBJ2-5	TRBV6-2/TRBV6-3	TGTGCCAGCAGTGAAGGACAGTTCCAAGAGACCCAGTACTTC	CASSEGQFQETQYF
TRBD2	NA	TRBJ2-3	TRBV2	TGTGCCAGCAACCCCGGACTAGCGGCAATGAGCACAGATACGCAGTATTTT	CASNPGLAAMSTDTQYF
NA	NA	TRBJ2-1	TRBV6-1	TGTGCCAGCAGTGATCAGGGGAAGGGGAATGAGCAGTTCTTC	CASSDQGKGNEQFF
TRBD1	NA	TRBJ2-1	TRBV27	TGTGCCAGCAGTATCCCGGGACAGGGGTTCAATGAGCAGTTCTTC	CASSIPGQGFNEQFF
TRBD2	NA	TRBJ2-1	TRBV29-1	TGCAGCGTTGGCCGAGGACTAGCGGGAGGAAGGTCCTACAATGAGCAGTTCTTC	CSVGRGLAGGRSYNEQFF
NA	NA	TRBJ2-6	TRBV6-5	TGTGCCAGCAGTTACAACCCCAGGGGCGCTGGGGCCAACGTCCTGACTTTC	CASSYNPRGAGANVLTF
NA	NA	TRBJ2-5	TRBV5-1	TGCGCCAGCAGCCGTCGGGCAGGGGAGCGGGAGACCCAGTACTTC	CASSRRAGERETQYF
TRBD1	NA	TRBJ2-7	TRBV9	TGTGCCAGCAGCGTAGCGACAGGGGCCTACGAGCAGTACTTC	CASSVATGAYEQYF
NA	many	TRBJ2-3	TRBV7-2	TGTGCCAGCAGCCTAGTGGGGCCTATGGATACGCAGTATTTT	CASSLVGPMDTQYF
TRBD1	NA	TRBJ1-1	TRBV12-3/TRBV12-4	TGTGCCAGCAGTTCCTGGGGGGACAGGGGGCGCGGCACTGAAGCTTTCTTT	CASSSWGDRGRGTEAFF
TRBD1	NA	TRBJ2-7	TRBV3-1	TGTGCCAGCAGCCAAGTTACGGGGACAGCATCCCATACCCCCTACGAGCAGTACTTC	CASSQVTGTASHTPYEQYF
NA	NA	TRBJ2-1	TRBV28	TGTGCCAGCAGTTCTTTTCAGCGGTATAGGAGGAATGAGCAGTTCTTC	CASSSFQRYRRNEQFF
TRBD1	few	TRBJ2-5	TRBV6-1	TGTGCCAGCGGAGGACAGGGCCCGACTCCGTGGGAGACCCAGTACTTC	CASGGQGPTPWETQYF
TRBD2	few	TRBJ2-3	TRBV6-2/TRBV6-3	TGTGCCAGCAGAAAAGCGGGGGGGCCGACAGATACGCAGTATTTT	CASRKAGGPTDTQYF
NA	few	TRBJ2-1	TRBV29-1	TGCAGCGTTTCCCCTGTGGCAGTCCTCAATGAGCAGTTCTTC	CSVSPVAVLNEQFF
TRBD1	NA	TRBJ2-7	TRBV6-6	TGTGCCAGCCGTAAAGGGGACAGGGGTTCTTGGGAGCAGTACTTC	CASRKGDRGSWEQYF
NA	NA	TRBJ1-1	TRBV6-5	TGTGCCAGCAGTTACTCGAAGTCGGGAAACACTGAAGCTTTCTTT	CASSYSKSGNTEAFF
NA	NA	TRBJ2-7	TRBV3-1	TGTGCCAGCAGCCCTGTTGGGGGGCTGTACGAGCAGTACTTC	CASSPVGGLYEQYF
NA	NA	TRBJ2-5	TRBV11-2	TGTGCCAGCAGCTTAGGGTCTGTGGGAGAGACCCAGTACTTC	CASSLGSVGETQYF
NA	few	TRBJ2-2	TRBV3-1	TGTGCCAGCAGCCTCGAAGTGACCGGGGAGCTGTTTTTT	CASSLEVTGELFF
NA	NA	TRBJ1-1	TRBV5-1	TGCGCCAGCAGCTTGGAGGGGCGGGGGACTGAAGCTTTCTTT	CASSLEGRGTEAFF
TRBD1	once	TRBJ2-1	TRBV10-1	TGCGCCAGCAGTGATAGACAGGGGTTGCAGTTCTTC	CASSDRQGLQFF
NA	NA	TRBJ2-1	TRBV21-1	TGTGCCAGCAGCAAAGTGCTAGCGGTAGGAGAGAATGAGCAGTTCTTC	CASSKVLAVGENEQFF
NA	NA	TRBJ2-5	TRBV29-1	TGCAGCGGACGATATAGCAGCCAGGGGACCCAGTACTTC	CSGRYSSQGTQYF